Presented here are 2 T cell receptor beta chains from one specimen sequenced in a study of T cell repertoires in cytomegalovirus infection. TCRdb reprocessed the reads with MiXCR, giving one entry per CDR3 protein. The sample contains 600,000 to 800,000 distinct CDR3 sequences, around 24% of which appear only once. Input material: CD8+ T cells from PBMCs. These TCRs come from a human donor in good health (CMV status not recorded). Some clones in this sample may be carry-over from other donors' samples.

This clonotype was detected many times. The chain has TRBV7-2 and TRBJ2-3; 7 bases align to TRBD2. The germline V gene has CDR1 SGHTA and CDR2 FQGNSA. J gave up 0 bases and V 1 base, and 1 base lay outside the gene matches. The CDR3 totals 15 residues. This chain's CDR3 is CASSLGSGSTDTQYF. CDR3 sequence (DNA): TGTGCCAGCAGCTTAGGTAGCGGGAGCACAGATACGCAGTATTTT.

This clonotype has more than one count but fewer than ten. The rearrangement joins TRBV7-9 to TRBJ1-5, with D maybe TRBD1 (5 bases). V was clipped by 6 bases and J by 6 bases, with 9 bases between them. The CDR3 has 12 amino acids. CDR1 SEHNR and CDR2 FQNEAQ come from the germline V gene (reference sequence). In DNA form, the CDR3 reads TGTGCCAGCAGTATGGGGGTTCAGCCCCAGCATTTT. Translated, it gives CASSMGVQPQHF.